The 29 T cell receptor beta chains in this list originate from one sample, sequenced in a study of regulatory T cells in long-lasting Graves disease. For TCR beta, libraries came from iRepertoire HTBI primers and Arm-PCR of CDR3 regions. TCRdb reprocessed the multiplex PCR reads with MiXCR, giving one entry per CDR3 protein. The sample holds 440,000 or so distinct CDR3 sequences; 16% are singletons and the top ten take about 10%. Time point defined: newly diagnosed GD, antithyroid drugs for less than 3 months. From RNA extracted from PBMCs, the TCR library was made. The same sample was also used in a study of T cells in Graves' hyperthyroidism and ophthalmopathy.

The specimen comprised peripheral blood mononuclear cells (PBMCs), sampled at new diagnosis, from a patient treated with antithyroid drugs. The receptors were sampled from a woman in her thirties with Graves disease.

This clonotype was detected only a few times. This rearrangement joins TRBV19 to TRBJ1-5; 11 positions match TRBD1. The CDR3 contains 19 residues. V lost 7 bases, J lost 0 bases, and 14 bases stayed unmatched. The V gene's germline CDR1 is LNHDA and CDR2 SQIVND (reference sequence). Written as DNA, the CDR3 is TGTGCCAGTACCGGGACAGGGGGACAAGGGCCGTATAGCAATCAGCCCCAGCATTTT. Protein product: CASTGTGGQGPYSNQPQHF.

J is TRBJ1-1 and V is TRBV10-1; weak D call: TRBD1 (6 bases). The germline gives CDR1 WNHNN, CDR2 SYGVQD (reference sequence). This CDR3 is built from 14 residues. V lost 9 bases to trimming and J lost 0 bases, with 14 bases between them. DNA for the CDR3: TGCGCCAGTCGATCAGGGGACGTGAACACTGAAGCTTTCTTT. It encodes CASRSGDVNTEAFF.

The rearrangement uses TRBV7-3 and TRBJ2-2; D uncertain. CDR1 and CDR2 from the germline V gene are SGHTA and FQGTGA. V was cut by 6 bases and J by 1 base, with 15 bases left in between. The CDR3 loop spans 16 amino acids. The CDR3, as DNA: TGTGCCAGCAGTGATTCCGAGCAGCAGAACACCGGGGAGCTGTTTTTT. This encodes CASSDSEQQNTGELFF. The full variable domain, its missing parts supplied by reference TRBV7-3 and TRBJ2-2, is GAGVSQTPSNKVTEKGKYVELRCDPISGHTALYWYRQSLGQGPEFLIYFQGTGAADDSGLPNDRFFAVRPEGSVSTLKIQRTERGDSAVYLCASSDSEQQNTGELFFGEGSRLTVL.

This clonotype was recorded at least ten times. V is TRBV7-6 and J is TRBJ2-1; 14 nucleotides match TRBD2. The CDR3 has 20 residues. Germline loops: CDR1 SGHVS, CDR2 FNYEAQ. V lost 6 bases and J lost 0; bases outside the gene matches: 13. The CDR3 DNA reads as TGTGCCAGCAGACCAGTCGTATGGGGACTAGCGGGAGACTCCTACAATGAGCAGTTCTTC. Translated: CASRPVVWGLAGDSYNEQFF.

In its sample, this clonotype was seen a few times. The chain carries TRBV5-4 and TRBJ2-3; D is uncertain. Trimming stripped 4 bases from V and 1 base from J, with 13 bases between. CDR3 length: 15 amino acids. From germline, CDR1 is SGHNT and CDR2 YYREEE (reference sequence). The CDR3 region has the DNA TGTGCCAGCAGCCCGACCCCCTTTGGCACAGATACGCAGTATTTT. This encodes CASSPTPFGTDTQYF.

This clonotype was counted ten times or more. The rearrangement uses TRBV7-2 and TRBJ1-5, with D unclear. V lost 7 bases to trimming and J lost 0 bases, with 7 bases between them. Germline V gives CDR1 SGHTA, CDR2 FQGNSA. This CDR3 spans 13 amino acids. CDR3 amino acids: CASTPNSNQPQHF. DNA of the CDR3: TGTGCCAGCACTCCGAATAGCAATCAGCCCCAGCATTTT.

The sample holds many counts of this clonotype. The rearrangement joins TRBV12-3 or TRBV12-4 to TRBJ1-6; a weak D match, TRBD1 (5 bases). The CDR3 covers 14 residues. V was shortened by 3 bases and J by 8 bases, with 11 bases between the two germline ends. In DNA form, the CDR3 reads TGTGCCAGCAGTTTGGCGGGGGGTGATTCACCCCTCCACTTT. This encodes CASSLAGGDSPLHF.

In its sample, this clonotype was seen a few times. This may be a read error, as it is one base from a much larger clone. The CDR3 DNA follows: TGCAGTGCCTTTATGACCGCGAACACTGAAGCTTTCTTT. Translating gives CSAFMTANTEAFF. This rearrangement joins TRBV20-1 to TRBJ1-1; D is unclear. Trimming removed 6 bases from V and 1 base from J, with 12 bases in between. The CDR3 has 13 residues. Per germline, CDR1 DFQATT and CDR2 SNEGSKA (reference sequence).

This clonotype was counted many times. The CDR3 coding sequence is TGCGCCAGCAGCTTTAAGGGAAATGGCTACACCTTC. Protein sequence: CASSFKGNGYTF. This rearrangement joins TRBV5-1 to TRBJ1-2, with unresolved D. Germline CDR1 reads SGHRS; CDR2 reads YFSETQ. Trimming left V 2 bases short and J 6 bases short, with 8 bases between. CDR3 length: 12 amino acids.

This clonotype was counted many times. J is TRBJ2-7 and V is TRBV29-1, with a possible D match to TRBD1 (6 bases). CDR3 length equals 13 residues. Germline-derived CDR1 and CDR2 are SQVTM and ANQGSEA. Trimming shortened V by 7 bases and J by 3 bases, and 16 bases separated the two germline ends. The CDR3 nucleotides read TGCAGCGGCATCAAGGGGGTTGGCTACGAGCAGTACTTC. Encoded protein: CSGIKGVGYEQYF.

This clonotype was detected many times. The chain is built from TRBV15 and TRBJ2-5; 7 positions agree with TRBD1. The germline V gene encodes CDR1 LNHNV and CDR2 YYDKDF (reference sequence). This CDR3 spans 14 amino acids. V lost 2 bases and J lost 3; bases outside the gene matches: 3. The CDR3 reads CATSRPGTEETQYF. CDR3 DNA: TGTGCCACCAGCAGACCAGGGACAGAAGAGACCCAGTACTTC.

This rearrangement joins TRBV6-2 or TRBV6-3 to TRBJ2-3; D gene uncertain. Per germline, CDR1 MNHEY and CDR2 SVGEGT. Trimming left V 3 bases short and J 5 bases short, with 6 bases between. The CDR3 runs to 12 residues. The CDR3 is CASSYTGDTQYF. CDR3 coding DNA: TGTGCCAGCAGTTATACCGGAGATACGCAGTATTTT.

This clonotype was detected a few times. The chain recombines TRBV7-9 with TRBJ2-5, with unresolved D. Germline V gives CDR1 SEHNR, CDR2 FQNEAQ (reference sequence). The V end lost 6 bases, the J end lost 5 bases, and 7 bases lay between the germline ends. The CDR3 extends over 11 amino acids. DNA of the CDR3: TGTGCCAGCAGTTCTGCTGAGACCCAGTACTTC. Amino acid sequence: CASSSAETQYF.

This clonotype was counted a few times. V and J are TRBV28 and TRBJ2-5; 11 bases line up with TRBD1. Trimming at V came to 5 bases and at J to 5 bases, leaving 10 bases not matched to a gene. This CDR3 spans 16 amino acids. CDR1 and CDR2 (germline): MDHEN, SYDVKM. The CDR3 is CASSHLGDRGFETQYF. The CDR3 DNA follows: TGTGCCAGCAGTCACCTAGGGGACAGGGGGTTTGAGACCCAGTACTTC.

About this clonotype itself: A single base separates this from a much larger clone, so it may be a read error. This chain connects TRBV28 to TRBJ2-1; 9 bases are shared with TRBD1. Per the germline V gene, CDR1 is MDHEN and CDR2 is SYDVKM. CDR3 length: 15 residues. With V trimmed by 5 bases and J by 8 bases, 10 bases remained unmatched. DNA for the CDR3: TGTGCCAGCAGTCCCGCCGGGACAGGGAGCCATGAGCAGTTCTTC. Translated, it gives CASSPAGTGSHEQFF.

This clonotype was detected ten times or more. The CDR3 loop is CASSGRPDEKLFF. The DNA of the CDR3 is TGTGCCAGCTCCGGGAGGCCCGATGAAAAACTGTTTTTT. The chain recombines TRBV18 with TRBJ1-4; D unclear. From germline, CDR1 is KGHSH and CDR2 LQKENI. The CDR3 runs to 13 residues. Trimming pared 6 bases from V and 6 bases from J, leaving 11 bases between.

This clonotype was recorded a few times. The CDR3 sequence is CASGGVPSGTYNEQFF. In DNA, the CDR3 is TGTGCCAGCGGGGGCGTCCCAAGCGGAACCTACAATGAGCAGTTCTTC. The chain employs TRBV25-1 and TRBJ2-1; D possibly corresponds to TRBD1 (6 bases). The CDR3 has 16 amino acids. Germline CDR1 reads MGHDK; CDR2 reads SYGVNS. V lost 8 bases, J lost 2 bases, and 19 bases lay in between.

The CDR3 protein is CASKSRPHNEQFF. The CDR3 region has the DNA TGTGCCAGCAAAAGCCGCCCCCACAATGAGCAGTTCTTC. The chain couples TRBV7-2 to TRBJ2-1; D gene uncertain. Trimming shortened V by 7 bases and J by 5 bases, and 12 bases separated the two germline ends. CDR3 length: 13 amino acids. CDR1 SGHTA and CDR2 FQGNSA come from the germline V gene.

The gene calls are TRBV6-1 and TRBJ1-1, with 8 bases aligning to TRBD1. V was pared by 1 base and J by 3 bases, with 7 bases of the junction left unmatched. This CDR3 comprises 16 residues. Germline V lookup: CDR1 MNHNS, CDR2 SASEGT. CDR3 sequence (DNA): TGTGCCAGCAGTGAAGTGGGCAGGGGGCAGGACACTGAAGCTTTCTTT. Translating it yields CASSEVGRGQDTEAFF.

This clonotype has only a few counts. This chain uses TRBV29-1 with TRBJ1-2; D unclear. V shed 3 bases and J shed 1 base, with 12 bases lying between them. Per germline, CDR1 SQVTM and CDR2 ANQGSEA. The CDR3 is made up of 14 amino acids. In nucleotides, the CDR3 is TGCAGCGTTGACCCAGGACGGAGTAACTATGGCTACACCTTC. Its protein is CSVDPGRSNYGYTF.

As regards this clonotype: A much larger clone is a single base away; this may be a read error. CDR3 sequence (DNA): TGTGCCAGCAGGGGGGAGTTGGGGGACAGGGTTCTCTCGAACACTGAAGCTTTCTTT. As protein: CASRGELGDRVLSNTEAFF. The chain carries TRBV6-2 or TRBV6-3 and TRBJ1-1; TRBD1 agrees at 9 bases. V lost 6 bases and J lost 1; bases outside the gene matches: 18. Looked up from germline, CDR1 is MNHEY and CDR2 is SVGEGT. CDR3 size: 19 residues.

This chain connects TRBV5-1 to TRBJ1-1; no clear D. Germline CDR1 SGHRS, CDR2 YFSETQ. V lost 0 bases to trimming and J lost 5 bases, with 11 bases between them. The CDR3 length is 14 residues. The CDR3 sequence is CASSLASHSTEAFF. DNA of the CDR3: TGCGCCAGCAGCTTGGCCAGCCACTCGACTGAAGCTTTCTTT.

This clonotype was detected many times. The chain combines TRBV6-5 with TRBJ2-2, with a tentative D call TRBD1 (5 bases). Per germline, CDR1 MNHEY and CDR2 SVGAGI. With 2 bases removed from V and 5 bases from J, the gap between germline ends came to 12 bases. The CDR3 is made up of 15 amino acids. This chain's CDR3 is CASSYAQGRTGELFF. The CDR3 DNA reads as TGTGCCAGCAGTTACGCTCAGGGTCGGACCGGGGAGCTGTTTTTT.

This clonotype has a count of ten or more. The CDR3 DNA is TGCAGTGCTAGACCTGGAACAGCGTACACAGATACGCAGTATTTT. Its protein product is CSARPGTAYTDTQYF. The V and J genes are TRBV20-1 and TRBJ2-3, with D hard to call. V was clipped by 2 bases and J by 2 bases, with 14 bases between them. Germline CDR1 is DFQATT and CDR2 is SNEGSKA (reference sequence). There are 15 residues in the CDR3.

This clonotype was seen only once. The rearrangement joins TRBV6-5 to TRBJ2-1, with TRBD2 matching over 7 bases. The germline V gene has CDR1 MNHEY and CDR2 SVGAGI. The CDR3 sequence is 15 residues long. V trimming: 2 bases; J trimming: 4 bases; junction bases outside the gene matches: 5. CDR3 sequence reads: CASSYGASGYNEQFF. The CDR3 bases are TGTGCCAGCAGTTACGGGGCTAGCGGTTACAATGAGCAGTTCTTC.

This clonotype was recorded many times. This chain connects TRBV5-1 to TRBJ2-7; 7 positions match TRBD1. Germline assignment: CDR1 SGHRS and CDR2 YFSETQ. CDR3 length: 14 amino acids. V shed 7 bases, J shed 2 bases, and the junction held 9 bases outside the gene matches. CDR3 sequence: CASSRRQGTYEQYF. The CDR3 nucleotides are TGCGCCAGCTCACGCCGACAGGGCACCTACGAGCAGTACTTC.

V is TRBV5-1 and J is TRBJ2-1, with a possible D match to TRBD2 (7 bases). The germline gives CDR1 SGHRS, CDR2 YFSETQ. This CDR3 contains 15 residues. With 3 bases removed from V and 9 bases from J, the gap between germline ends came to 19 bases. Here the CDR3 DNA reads TGCGCCAGCAGCTACGGAAGGAGGGGAGGGGGTGAGCAGTTCTTC. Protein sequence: CASSYGRRGGGEQFF.

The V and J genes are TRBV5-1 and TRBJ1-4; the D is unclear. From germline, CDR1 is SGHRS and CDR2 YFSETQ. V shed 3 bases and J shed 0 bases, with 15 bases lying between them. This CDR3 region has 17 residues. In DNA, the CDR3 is TGCGCCAGCAGCTATGGGAACAGCATTGCAACTAATGAAAAACTGTTTTTT. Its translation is CASSYGNSIATNEKLFF.

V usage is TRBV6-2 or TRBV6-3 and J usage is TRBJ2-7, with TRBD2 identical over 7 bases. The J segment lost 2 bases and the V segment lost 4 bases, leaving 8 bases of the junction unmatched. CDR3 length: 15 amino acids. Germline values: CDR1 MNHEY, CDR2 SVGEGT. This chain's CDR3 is CASSWPGGRTYEQYF. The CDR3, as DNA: TGTGCCAGCAGTTGGCCCGGCGGGAGAACCTACGAGCAGTACTTC.